Below, one T cell receptor (beta chain) is given with its context. Its antigen is not identified. Cells sorted by CD45RO/CCR7/CD25/CD127/CD95/CD27 comprised CD4+ naive, central memory, regulatory and stem cell-like memory cells. These data originate in a study of beta chain features in type 1 diabetes. Findings of the study overall: Naive, central memory and Treg TCRB repertoires seemed to resemble each other more closely in patients than they did in healthy donors.

Every bit of the isolated RNA underwent reverse transcription, so sequencing read expressed TCRB transcripts. Using immunoSEQ multiplex PCR, the repertoire was profiled, and TCRdb retains in-frame clones only, with some absent. The sample holds approximately 170,000 clones, about 9.1% seen once. The V and J ends lost 3 bases and 4 bases, in that order; junction bases with no gene match: 3. Germline V gene sequence: CDR1 SGHTA, CDR2 FQGNSA. The CDR3 totals 14 residues. The chain couples TRBV7-2 to TRBJ2-1; the match to TRBD2 covers 7 bases. Sequencing was done on a sample of central memory CD4+ T cells from blood. The TCR sequence derives from a woman aged 18 to 35 in good health. The CDR3 sequence is CASSLGLPYNEQFF. As DNA, the CDR3 is TGTGCCAGCAGCTTGGGACTACCTTACAATGAGCAGTTCTTC.